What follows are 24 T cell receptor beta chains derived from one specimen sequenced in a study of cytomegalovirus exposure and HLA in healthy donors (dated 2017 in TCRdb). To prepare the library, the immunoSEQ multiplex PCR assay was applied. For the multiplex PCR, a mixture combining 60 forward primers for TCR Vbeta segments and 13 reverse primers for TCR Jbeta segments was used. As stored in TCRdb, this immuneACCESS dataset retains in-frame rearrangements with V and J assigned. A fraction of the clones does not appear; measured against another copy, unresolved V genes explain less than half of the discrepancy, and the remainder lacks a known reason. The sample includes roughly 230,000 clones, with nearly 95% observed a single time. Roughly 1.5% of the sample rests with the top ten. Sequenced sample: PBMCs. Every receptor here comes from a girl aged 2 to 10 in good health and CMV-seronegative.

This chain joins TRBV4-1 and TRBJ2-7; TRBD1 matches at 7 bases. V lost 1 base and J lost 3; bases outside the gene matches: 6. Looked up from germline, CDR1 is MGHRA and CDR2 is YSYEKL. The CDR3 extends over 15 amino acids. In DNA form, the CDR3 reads TGCGCCAGCAGCCAAGTCCGGGACAGCGGCTACGAGCAGTACTTC. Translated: CASSQVRDSGYEQYF.

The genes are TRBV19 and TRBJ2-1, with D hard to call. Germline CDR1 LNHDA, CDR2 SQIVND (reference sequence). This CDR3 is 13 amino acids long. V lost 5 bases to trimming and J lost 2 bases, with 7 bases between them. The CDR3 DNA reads TGTGCCAGTAGTTCCCGTGCCTACAATGAGCAGTTCTTC. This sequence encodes CASSSRAYNEQFF.

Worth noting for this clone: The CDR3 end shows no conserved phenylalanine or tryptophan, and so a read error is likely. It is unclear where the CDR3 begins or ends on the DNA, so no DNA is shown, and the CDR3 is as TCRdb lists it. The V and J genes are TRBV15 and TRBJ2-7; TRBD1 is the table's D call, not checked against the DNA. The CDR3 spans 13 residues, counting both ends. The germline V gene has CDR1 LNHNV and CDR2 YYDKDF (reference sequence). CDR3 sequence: CATSRDPTGTAVY.

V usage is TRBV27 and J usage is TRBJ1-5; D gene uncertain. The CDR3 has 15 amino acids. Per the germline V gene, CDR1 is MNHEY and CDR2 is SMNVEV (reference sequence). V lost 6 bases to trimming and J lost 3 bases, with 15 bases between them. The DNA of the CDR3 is TGTGCCAGCAGCACACTTTCAGGAAACAATCAGCCCCAGCATTTT. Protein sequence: CASSTLSGNNQPQHF.

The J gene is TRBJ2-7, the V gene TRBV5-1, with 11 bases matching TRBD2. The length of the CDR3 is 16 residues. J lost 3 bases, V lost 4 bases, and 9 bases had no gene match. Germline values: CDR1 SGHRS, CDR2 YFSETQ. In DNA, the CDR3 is TGCGCCAGCAGCGACAATAGCGGGGGGGGAATCTACGAGCAGTACTTC. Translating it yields CASSDNSGGGIYEQYF.

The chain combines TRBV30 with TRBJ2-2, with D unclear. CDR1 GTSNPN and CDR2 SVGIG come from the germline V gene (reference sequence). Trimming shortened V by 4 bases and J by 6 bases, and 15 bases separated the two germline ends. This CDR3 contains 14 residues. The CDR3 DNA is TGTGCCTGGACCCCCGGCGGTTACGCCGGGGAGCTGTTTTTT. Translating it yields CAWTPGGYAGELFF. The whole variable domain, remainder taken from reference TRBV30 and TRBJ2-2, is SQTIHQWPATLVQPVGSPLSLECTVEGTSNPNLYWYRQAAGRGLQLLFYSVGIGQISSEVPQNLSASRPQDRQFILSSKKLLLSDSGFYLCAWTPGGYAGELFFGEGSRLTVL.

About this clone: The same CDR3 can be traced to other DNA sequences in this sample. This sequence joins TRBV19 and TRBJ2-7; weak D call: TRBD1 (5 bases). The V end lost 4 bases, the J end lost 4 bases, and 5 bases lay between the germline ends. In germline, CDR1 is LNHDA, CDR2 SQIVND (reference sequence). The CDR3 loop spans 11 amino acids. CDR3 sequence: CASSTGYEQYF. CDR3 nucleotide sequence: TGTGCCAGTAGTACAGGGTACGAGCAGTACTTC. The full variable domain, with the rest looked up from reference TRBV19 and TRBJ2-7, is DGGITQSPKYLFRKEGQNVTLSCEQNLNHDAMYWYRQDPGQGLRLIYYSQIVNDFQKGDIAEGYSVSREKKESFPLTVTSAQKNPTAFYLCASSTGYEQYFGPGTRLTVT.

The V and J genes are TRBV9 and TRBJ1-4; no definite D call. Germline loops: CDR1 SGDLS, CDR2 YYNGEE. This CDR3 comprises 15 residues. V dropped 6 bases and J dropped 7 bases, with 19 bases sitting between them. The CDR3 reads CASTKRGGSAEKLFF. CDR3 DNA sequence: TGTGCCAGCACCAAACGTGGAGGAAGCGCTGAAAAACTGTTTTTT. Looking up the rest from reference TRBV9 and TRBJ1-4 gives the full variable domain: DSGVTQTPKHLITATGQRVTLRCSPRSGDLSVYWYQQSLDQGLQFLIQYYNGEERAKGNILERFSAQQFPDLHSELNLSSLELGDSALYFCASTKRGGSAEKLFFGSGTQLSVL.

The CDR3 DNA reads as TGTGCCAGCAGTGACTCCGGTGGGGAGTCCTACAATGAGCAGTTCTTC. This sequence encodes CASSDSGGESYNEQFF. The chain carries TRBV6-4 and TRBJ2-1, with a possible D match to TRBD2 (5 bases). The V gene's germline CDR1 is MRHNA and CDR2 SNTAGT. Between the trimmed V and J ends, which lost 0 bases and 1 base, there was a span of 10 bases. CDR3 length equals 16 residues.

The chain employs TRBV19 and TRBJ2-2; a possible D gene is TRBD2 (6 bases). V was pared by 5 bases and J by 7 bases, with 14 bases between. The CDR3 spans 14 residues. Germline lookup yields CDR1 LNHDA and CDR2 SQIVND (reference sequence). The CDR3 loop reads CASSLWGVGGELFF. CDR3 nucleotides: TGTGCCAGTAGTCTCTGGGGGGTTGGCGGGGAGCTGTTTTTT.

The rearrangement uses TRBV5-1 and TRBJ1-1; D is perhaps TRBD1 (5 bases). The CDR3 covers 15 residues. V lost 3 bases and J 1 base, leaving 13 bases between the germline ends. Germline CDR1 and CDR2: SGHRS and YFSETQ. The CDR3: CASSWGWGGNTEAFF. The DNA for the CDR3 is TGCGCCAGCAGCTGGGGGTGGGGGGGGAACACTGAAGCTTTCTTT.

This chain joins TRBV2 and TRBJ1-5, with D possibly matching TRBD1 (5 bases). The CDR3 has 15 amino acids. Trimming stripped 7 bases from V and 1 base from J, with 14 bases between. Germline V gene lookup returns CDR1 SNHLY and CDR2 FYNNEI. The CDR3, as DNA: TGTGCCAGCACAGGGCTGGGAAGCAGCAATCAGCCCCAGCATTTT. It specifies CASTGLGSSNQPQHF.

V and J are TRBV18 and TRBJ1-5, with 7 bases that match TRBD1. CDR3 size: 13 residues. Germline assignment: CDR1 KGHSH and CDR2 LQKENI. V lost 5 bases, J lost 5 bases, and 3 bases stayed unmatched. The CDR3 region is CASSDDRDQPQHF. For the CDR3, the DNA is TGTGCCAGCTCAGATGACAGGGATCAGCCCCAGCATTTT.

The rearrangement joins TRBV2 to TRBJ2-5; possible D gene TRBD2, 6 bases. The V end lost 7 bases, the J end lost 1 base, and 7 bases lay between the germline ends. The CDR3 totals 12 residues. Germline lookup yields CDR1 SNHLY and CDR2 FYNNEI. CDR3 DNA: TGTGCCAGCATTAGCGGCCAAGAGACCCAGTACTTC. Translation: CASISGQETQYF.

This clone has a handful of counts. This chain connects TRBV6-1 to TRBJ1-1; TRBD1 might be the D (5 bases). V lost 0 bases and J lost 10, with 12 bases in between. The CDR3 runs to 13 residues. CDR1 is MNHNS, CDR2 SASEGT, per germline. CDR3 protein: CASSEAGVGGAFF. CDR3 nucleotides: TGTGCCAGCAGTGAAGCAGGGGTGGGGGGAGCTTTCTTT.

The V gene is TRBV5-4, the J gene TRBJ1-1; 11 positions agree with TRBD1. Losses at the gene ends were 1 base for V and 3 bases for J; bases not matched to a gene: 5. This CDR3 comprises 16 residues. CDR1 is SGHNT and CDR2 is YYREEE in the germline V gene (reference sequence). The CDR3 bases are TGTGCCAGCAGCTTGTATCCGGGACAGGGGGACACTGAAGCTTTCTTT. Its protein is CASSLYPGQGDTEAFF.

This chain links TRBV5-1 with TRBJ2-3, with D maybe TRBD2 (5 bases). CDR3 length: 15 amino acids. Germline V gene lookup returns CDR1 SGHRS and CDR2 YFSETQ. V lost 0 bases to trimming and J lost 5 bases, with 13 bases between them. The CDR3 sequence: CASSLELPGLDTQYF. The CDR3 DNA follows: TGCGCCAGCAGCTTGGAGCTCCCCGGACTAGATACGCAGTATTTT.

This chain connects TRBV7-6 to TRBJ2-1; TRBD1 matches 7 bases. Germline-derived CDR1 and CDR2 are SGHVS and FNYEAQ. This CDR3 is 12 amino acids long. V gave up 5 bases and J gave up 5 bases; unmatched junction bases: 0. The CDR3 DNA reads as TGTGCCAGCAGCCAGGGGGACAATGAGCAGTTCTTC. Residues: CASSQGDNEQFF.

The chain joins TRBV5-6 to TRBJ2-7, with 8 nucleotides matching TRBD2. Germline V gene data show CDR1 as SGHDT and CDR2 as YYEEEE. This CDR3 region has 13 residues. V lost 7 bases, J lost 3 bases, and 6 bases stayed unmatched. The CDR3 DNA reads TGTGCCAGCTTCCAAGCGGGGGTCTACGAGCAGTACTTC. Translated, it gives CASFQAGVYEQYF. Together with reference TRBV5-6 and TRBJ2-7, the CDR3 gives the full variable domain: DAGVTQSPTHLIKTRGQQVTLRCSPKSGHDTVSWYQQALGQGPQFIFQYYEEEERQRGNFPDRFSGHQFPNYSSELNVNALLLGDSALYLCASFQAGVYEQYFGPGTRLTVT.

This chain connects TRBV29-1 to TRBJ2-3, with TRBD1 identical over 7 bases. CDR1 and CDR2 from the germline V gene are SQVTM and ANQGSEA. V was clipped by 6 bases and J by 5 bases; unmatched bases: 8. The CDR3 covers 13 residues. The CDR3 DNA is TGCAGCGTCGTAGGACAGGTAGGAGATACGCAGTATTTT. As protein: CSVVGQVGDTQYF.

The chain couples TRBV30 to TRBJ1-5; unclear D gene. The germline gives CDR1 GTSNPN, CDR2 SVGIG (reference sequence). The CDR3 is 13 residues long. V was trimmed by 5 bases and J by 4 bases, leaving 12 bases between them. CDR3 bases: TGTGCCTGGGGTTGGGAGGGTAATCAGCCCCAGCATTTT. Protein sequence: CAWGWEGNQPQHF.

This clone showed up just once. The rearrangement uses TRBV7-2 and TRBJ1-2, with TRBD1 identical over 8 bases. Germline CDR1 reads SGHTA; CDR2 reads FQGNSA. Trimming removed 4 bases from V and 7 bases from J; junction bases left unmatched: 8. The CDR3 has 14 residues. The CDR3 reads CASSSTGESPGYTF. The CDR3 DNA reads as TGTGCCAGCAGCTCGACAGGGGAATCGCCTGGCTACACCTTC.

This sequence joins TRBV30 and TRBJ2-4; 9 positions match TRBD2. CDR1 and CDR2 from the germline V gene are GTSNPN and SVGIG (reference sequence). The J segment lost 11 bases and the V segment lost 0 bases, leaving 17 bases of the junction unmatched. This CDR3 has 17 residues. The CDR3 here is CAWSVKGEVAGVRVQYF. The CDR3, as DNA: TGTGCCTGGAGTGTAAAAGGGGAAGTAGCGGGAGTAAGGGTTCAGTACTTC.

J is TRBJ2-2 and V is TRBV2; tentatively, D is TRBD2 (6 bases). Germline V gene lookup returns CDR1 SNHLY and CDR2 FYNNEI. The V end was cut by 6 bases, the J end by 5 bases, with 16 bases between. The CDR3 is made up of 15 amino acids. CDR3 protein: CASRDGTESTGELFF. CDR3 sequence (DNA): TGTGCCAGCAGAGACGGGACTGAATCTACCGGGGAGCTGTTTTTT.